The clone carrying this T cell receptor (beta chain) ranks as medium-sized. Its cognate antigen is unknown. Clones were read by immunoSEQ multiplex PCR, and TCRdb kept only the in-frame ones, dropping some. The sample holds about 42,000 clones, about 80% seen once. This sample is part of a study of lymphopenia after photon versus proton radiotherapy. Study-level points and caveats: Larger post-nadir TCR diversity loss correlated inversely with survival in deceased patients. Authors raise, but do not show, better survival with proton therapy. Relative stability marked proton patients; photon patients lost diversity and naive cells. Oligoclonal CD8+ Temra expansion after nadir drove photon patients' diversity drop.

V was pared by 5 bases and J by 5 bases, with 24 bases between. The CDR3 extends over 17 amino acids. Per the germline V gene, CDR1 is MNHEY and CDR2 is SMNVEV (reference sequence). This sample comprised peripheral blood, obtained from a patient treated with proton-based radiotherapy. The gene calls are TRBV27 and TRBJ1-1; perhaps TRBD1 as D (6 bases). The clonotype comes from a woman between 65 and 79 years old with pancreatic cancer. In DNA form, the CDR3 reads TGTGCCAGCAGTCAACCGGACAGCGGGGGATCACTGACTGAAGCTTTCTTT. The encoded protein is CASSQPDSGGSLTEAFF.